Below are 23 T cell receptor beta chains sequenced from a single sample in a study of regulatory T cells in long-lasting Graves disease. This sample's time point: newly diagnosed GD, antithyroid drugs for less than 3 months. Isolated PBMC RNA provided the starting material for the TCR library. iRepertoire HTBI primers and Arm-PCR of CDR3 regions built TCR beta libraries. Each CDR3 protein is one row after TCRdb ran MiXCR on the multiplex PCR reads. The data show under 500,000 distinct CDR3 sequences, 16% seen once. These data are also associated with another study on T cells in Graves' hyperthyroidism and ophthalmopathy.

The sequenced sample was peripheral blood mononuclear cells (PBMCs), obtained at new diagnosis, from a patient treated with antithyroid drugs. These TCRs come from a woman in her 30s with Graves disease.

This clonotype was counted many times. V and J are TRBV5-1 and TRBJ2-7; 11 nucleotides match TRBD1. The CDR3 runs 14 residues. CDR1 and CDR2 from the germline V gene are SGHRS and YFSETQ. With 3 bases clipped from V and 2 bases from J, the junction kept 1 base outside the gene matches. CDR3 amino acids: CASSWTGGAYEQYF. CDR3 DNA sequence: TGCGCCAGCAGCTGGACAGGGGGCGCCTACGAGCAGTACTTC. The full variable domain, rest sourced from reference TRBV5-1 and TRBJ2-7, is KAGVTQTPRYLIKTRGQQVTLSCSPISGHRSVSWYQQTPGQGLQFLFEYFSETQRNKGNFPGRFSGRQFSNSRSEMNVSTLELGDSALYLCASSWTGGAYEQYFGPGTRLTVT.

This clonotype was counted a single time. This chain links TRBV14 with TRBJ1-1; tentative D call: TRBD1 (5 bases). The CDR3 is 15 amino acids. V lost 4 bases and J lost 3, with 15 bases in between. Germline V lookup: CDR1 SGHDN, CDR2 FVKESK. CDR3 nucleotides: TGTGCCAGCAGCCCACCCGGCAGGGCCTACACTGAAGCTTTCTTT. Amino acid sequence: CASSPPGRAYTEAFF.

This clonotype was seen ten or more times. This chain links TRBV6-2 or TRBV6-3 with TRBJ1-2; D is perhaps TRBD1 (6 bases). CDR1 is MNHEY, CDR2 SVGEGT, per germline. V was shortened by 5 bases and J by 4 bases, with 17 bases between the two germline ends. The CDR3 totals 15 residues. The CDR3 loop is CASSPLSSGAYGYTF. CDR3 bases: TGTGCCAGCAGTCCTCTTTCGTCGGGGGCCTATGGCTACACCTTC.

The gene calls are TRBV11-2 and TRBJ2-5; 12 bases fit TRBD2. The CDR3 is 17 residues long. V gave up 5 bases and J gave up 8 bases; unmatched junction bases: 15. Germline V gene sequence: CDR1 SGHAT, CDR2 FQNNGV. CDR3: CASSQGLAGTQRGTQYF. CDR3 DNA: TGTGCCAGCAGCCAAGGACTAGCGGGAACGCAGCGGGGAACCCAGTACTTC.

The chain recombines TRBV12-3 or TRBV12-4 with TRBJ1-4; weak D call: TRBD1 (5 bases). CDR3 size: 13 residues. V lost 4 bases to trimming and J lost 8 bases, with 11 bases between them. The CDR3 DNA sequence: TGTGCCAGCAGTTCGGGACTCCGGGAAAAACTGTTTTTT. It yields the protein CASSSGLREKLFF.

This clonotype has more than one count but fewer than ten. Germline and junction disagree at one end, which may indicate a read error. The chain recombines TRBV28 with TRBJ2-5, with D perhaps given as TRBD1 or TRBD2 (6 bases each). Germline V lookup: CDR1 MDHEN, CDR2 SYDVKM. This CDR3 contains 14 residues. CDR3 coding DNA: TGTGCCAGCAGTCTTCAGGGGACACGGGAGACCCTGTACTTC. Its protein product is CASSLQGTRETLYF.

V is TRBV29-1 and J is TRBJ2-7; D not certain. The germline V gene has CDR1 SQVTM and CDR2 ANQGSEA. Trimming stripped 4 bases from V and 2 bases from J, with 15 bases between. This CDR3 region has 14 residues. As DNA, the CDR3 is TGCAGCGTTGTTGGTGTCAGAAACACCTACGAGCAGTACTTC. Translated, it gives CSVVGVRNTYEQYF.

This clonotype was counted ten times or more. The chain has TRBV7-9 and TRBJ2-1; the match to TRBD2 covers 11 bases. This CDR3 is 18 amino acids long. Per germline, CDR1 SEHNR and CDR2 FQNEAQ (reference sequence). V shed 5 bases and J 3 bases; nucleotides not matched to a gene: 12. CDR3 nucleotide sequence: TGTGCCAGCAGCCCCCTCCGTCCCGGGACTAGCGGCTACAATGAGCAGTTCTTC. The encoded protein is CASSPLRPGTSGYNEQFF.

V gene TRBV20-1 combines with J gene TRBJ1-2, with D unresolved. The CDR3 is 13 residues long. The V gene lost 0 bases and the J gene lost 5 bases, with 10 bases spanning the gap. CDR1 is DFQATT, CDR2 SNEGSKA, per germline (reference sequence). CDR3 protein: CSARDPAYYGYTF. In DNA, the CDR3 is TGCAGTGCTAGAGATCCGGCCTATTATGGCTACACCTTC.

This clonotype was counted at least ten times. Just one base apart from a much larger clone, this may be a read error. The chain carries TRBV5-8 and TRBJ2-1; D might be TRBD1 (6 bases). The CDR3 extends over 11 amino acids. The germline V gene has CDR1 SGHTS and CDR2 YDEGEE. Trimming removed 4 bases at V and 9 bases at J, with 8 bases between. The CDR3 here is CASSIGGEQFF. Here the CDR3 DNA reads TGTGCCAGCAGCATAGGGGGTGAGCAGTTCTTC.

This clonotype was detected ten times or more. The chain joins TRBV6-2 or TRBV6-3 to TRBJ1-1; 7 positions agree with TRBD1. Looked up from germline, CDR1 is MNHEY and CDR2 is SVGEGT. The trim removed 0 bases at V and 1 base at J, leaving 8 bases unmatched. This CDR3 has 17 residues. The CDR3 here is CASSYSTNRGANTEAFF. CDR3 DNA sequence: TGTGCCAGCAGTTACTCCACAAACAGGGGCGCGAACACTGAAGCTTTCTTT.

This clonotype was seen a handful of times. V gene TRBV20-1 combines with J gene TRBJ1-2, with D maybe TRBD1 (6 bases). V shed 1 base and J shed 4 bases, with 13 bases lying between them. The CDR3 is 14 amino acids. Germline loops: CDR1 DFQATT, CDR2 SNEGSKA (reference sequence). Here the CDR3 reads CSARVAGRGYGYTF. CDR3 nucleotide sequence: TGCAGTGCTAGAGTGGCCGGCAGGGGCTATGGCTACACCTTC.

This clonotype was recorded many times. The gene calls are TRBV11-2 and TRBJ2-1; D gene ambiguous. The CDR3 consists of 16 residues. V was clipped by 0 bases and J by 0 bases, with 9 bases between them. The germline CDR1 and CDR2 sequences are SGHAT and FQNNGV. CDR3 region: CASSLEYLSSYNEQFF. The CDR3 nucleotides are TGTGCCAGCAGCTTAGAGTACCTAAGCTCCTACAATGAGCAGTTCTTC.

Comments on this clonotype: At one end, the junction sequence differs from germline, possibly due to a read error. The DNA for the CDR3 is TGCGCCAGCAGCCAAGAGATCCTAGCGGAGGGGACCGGGGAGCTGTTTTTT. Amino acid sequence: CASSQEILAEGTGELFF. V usage is TRBV11-2 and J usage is TRBJ2-2; TRBD2 matches at 7 bases. This CDR3 spans 17 amino acids. CDR1 and CDR2 (germline): SGHAT, FQNNGV.

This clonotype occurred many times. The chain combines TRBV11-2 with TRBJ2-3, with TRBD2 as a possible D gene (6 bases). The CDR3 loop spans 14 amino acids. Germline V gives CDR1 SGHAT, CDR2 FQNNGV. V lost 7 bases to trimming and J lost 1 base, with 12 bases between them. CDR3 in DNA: TGTGCCAGCACCCCACCGGGGGGCACAGATACGCAGTATTTT. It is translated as CASTPPGGTDTQYF.

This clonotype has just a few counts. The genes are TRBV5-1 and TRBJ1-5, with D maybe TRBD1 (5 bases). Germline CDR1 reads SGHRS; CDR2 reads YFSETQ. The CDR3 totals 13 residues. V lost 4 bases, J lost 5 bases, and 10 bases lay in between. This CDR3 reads CASSVGTDQPQHF. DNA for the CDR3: TGCGCCAGCAGCGTTGGGACCGATCAGCCCCAGCATTTT. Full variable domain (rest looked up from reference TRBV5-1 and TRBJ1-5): KAGVTQTPRYLIKTRGQQVTLSCSPISGHRSVSWYQQTPGQGLQFLFEYFSETQRNKGNFPGRFSGRQFSNSRSEMNVSTLELGDSALYLCASSVGTDQPQHFGDGTRLSIL.

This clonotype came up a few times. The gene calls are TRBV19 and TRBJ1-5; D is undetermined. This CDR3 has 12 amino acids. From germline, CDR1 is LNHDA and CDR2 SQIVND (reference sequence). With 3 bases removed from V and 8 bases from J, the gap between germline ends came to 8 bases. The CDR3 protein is CASSIGNKPQHF. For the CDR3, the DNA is TGTGCCAGTAGTATTGGGAACAAGCCCCAGCATTTT.

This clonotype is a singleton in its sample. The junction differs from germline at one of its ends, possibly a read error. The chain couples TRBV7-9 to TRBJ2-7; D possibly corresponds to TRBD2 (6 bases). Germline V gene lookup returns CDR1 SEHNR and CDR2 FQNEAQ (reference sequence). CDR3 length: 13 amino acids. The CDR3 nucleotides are TGTGCCAGCACCAAGCCCGGGACTTACGAGCGGTACTTC. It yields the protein CASTKPGTYERYF.

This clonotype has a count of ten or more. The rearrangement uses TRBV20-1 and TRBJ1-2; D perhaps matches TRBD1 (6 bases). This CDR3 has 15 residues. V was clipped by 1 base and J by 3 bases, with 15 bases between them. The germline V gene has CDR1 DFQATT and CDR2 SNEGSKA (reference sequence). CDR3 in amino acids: CSARAGGAVDYGYTF. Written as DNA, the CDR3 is TGCAGTGCTAGAGCGGGGGGCGCGGTGGACTATGGCTACACCTTC.

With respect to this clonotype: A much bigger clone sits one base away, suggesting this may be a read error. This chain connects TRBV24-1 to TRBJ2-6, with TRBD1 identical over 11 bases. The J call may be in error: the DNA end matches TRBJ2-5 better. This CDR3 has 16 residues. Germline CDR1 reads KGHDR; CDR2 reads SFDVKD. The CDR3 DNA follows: TGTGCCACCGGTGACCCGGGACAGGGGGAACAAGAGACCCAGTACTTC. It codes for CATGDPGQGEQETQYF.

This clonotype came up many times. The CDR3 spells CASSLSGSLHNEQFF. The CDR3 DNA follows: TGTGCCAGCAGCCTAAGCGGGAGCCTCCACAATGAGCAGTTCTTC. The chain recombines TRBV27 with TRBJ2-1; 8 bases fit TRBD2. J lost 5 bases, V lost 6 bases, and 9 bases had no gene match. From germline, CDR1 is MNHEY and CDR2 SMNVEV (reference sequence). The CDR3 is made up of 15 amino acids.

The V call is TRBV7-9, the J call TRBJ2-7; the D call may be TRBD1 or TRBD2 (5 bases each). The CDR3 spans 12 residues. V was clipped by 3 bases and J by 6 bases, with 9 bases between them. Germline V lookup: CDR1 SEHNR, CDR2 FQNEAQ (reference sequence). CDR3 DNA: TGTGCCAGCAGCTTCCAGGGAGCCGAGCAGTACTTC. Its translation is CASSFQGAEQYF.

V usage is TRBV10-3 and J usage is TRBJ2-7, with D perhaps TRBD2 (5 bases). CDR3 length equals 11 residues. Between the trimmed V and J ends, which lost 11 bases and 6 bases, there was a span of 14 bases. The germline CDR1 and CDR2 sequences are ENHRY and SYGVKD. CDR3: CAVDSESEQYF. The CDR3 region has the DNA TGTGCCGTAGATAGCGAGAGCGAGCAGTACTTC.